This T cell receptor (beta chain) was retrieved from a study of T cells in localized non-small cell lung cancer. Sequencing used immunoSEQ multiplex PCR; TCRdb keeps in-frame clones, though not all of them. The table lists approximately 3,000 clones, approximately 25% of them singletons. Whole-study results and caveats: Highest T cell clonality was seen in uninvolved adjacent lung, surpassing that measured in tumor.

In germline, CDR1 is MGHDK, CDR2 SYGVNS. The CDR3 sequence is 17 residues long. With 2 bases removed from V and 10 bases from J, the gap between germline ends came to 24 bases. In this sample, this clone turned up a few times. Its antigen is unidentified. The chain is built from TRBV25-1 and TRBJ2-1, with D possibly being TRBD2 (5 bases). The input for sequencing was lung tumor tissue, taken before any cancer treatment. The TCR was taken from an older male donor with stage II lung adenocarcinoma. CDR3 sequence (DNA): TGTGCCAGCAGTGAACCACAAGCCATAGGTGGCCCGGGGGAGCAGTTCTTC. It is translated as CASSEPQAIGGPGEQFF. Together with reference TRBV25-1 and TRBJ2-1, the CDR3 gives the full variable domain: EADIYQTPRYLVIGTGKKITLECSQTMGHDKMYWYQQDPGMELHLIHYSYGVNSTEKGDLSSESTVSRIRTEHFPLTLESARPSHTSQYLCASSEPQAIGGPGEQFFGPGTRLTVL.